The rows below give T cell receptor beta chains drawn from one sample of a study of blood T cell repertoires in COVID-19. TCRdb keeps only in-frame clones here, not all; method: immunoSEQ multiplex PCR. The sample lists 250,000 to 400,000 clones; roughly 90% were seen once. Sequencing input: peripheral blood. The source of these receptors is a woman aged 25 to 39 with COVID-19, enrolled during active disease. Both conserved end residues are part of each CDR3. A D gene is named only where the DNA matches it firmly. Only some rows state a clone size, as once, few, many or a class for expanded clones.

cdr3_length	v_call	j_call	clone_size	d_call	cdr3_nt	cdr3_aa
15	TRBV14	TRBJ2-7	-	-	TGTGCCAGCAGCCAAGTGGGCAGGGCTTGGAACGAGCAGTACTTC	CASSQVGRAWNEQYF
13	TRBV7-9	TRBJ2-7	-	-	TGTGCCAGCGGAGGACAGCATTCCTACGAGCAGTACTTC	CASGGQHSYEQYF
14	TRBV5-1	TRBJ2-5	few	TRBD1	TGCGCCAGCAGCTTGGGACAGGGAAAAGAGACCCAGTACTTC	CASSLGQGKETQYF
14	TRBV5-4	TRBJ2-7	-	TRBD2	TGTGCCAGCAGCTTGTTCGGGGGAGGGTACGAGCAGTACTTC	CASSLFGGGYEQYF
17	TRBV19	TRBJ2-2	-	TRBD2	TGTGCCAGTAGTATAGAGGGACTAGCGGGGCTCACCGGGGAGCTGTTTTTT	CASSIEGLAGLTGELFF
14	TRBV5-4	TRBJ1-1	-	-	TGTGCCAGCAGCTTCCCAGGGTGGGACACTGAAGCTTTCTTT	CASSFPGWDTEAFF
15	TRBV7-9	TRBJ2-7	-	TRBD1	TGTGCCAGCAGCTACACAGGGGGCTCATCCTACGAGCAGTACTTC	CASSYTGGSSYEQYF
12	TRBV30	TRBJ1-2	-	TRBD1	TGTGCCTGGAGGGGACAGGGGTATGGCTACACCTTC	CAWRGQGYGYTF
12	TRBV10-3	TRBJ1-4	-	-	TGTGCCATCAGTGAGTCGTCGGTCACGCTGTTTTTT	CAISESSVTLFF
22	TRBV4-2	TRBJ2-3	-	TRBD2	TGTGCCAGCAGCCAAGATCAGTACCCCGGACTAGCGGGAGGCCTTAGCACAGATACGCAGTATTTT	CASSQDQYPGLAGGLSTDTQYF
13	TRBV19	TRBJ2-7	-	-	TGTGCCAGTAGTACTAGTTCTTTCCACGAGCAGTACTTC	CASSTSSFHEQYF
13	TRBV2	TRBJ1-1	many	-	TGTGCCAGCAGTTCCGGGACAAAGACTGAAGCTTTCTTT	CASSSGTKTEAFF
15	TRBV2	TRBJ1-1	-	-	TGTGCCAGCAGTGAAGCGGGGCAGCCGAACACTGAAGCTTTCTTT	CASSEAGQPNTEAFF
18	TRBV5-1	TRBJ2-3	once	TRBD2	TGCGCCAGCAGCGGAGCTGATGGGACTAGCGGGAGTCGAGATACGCAGTATTTT	CASSGADGTSGSRDTQYF
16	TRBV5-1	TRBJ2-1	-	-	TGCGCCAGCAGCTTGACCTCCCTAGCGTCCTACAATGAGCAGTTCTTC	CASSLTSLASYNEQFF
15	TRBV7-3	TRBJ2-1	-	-	TGTGCCAGCAGTCCGGGGCTCCGGGAGTACAATGAGCAGTTCTTC	CASSPGLREYNEQFF
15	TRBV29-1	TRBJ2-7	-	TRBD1	TGCAGCGTTGTAGGGACAGGCCGCATCTCCTACGAGCAGTACTTC	CSVVGTGRISYEQYF
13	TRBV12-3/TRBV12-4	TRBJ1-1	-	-	TGTGCCAGCAGTTTTCATAGGAACACTGAAGCTTTCTTT	CASSFHRNTEAFF
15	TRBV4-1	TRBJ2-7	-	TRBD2	TGCGCCAGCAGCCAAGAAGGGACTAGCGGGAGTCGGCAGTACTTC	CASSQEGTSGSRQYF
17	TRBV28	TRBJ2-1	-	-	-	CASSLEREAGEIREQFF
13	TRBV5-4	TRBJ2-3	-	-	TGTGCCGGCAGCTTTTGGGGCACGGATACGCAGTATTTT	CAGSFWGTDTQYF
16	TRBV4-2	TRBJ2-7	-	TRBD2	TGTGCCAGCAGCCAAGAGTCGAGCGGGAGCTCCTACGAGCAGTACTTC	CASSQESSGSSYEQYF
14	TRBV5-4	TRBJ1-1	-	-	TGTGCCAGCAGCCCCGTGCGGGGTAACACTGAAGCTTTCTTT	CASSPVRGNTEAFF